Listed below are T cell receptor beta chains from one sample, sequenced in a study of PD-L1 blockade in urothelial cancer. Method: immunoSEQ multiplex PCR; TCRdb's copy keeps in-frame clones and lacks some. The profile shows around 40,000 clones, roughly 92% of them singletons. The specimen was PBMCs, collected around atezolizumab (anti-PD-L1) treatment. All receptors come from an older woman with urothelial cancer. Each CDR3 is given with its conserved first and last residue. The order of the fields is D gene, V gene, clone size, J gene, CDR3 protein, CDR3 DNA. The D gene is left open where the match is weak. Size is stated for part of the rows, as once, few or many counts, or as a class when the clone is expanded.

.	TRBV7-9	.	TRBJ1-2	CASSLNGWGGSDGYTF	TGTGCCAGCAGCTTAAACGGGTGGGGGGGCTCGGATGGCTACACCTTC
.	TRBV10-3	.	TRBJ1-1	CAISRGGRGEAFF	TGTGCCATCAGTAGAGGGGGAAGGGGTGAAGCTTTCTTT
.	TRBV2	.	TRBJ2-7	CASEPEVKYEQYF	TGTGCCAGCGAACCGGAGGTGAAGTACGAGCAGTACTTC
TRBD1	TRBV6-5	.	TRBJ2-2	CASSFTGTGYIGELFF	TGTGCCAGCAGTTTTACCGGGACAGGGTATATCGGGGAGCTGTTTTTT
.	TRBV19	few	TRBJ1-1	CASSPHRNSMNTEAFF	TGTGCCAGTAGTCCACACAGGAATTCCATGAACACTGAAGCTTTCTTT
.	TRBV7-2	.	TRBJ1-4	CASSITGIVNEKLFF	TGTGCCAGCAGCATTACCGGGATCGTTAATGAAAAACTGTTTTTT
.	TRBV7-3	once	TRBJ1-1	CASRRGVNTEAFF	TGTGCCAGCCGCCGGGGAGTGAACACTGAAGCTTTCTTT
TRBD1	TRBV6-6	.	TRBJ2-1	CASSSTGQGYNEQFF	TGTGCCAGCAGTTCCACGGGACAGGGTTACAATGAGCAGTTCTTC
.	TRBV4-1	.	TRBJ1-5	CASSHLSGQPQHF	TGCGCCAGCAGCCACTTGTCGGGTCAGCCCCAGCATTTT
TRBD1	TRBV9	.	TRBJ2-4	CASSGDRGTKNIQYF	TGTGCCAGCAGCGGGGACAGGGGGACCAAAAACATTCAGTACTTC
.	TRBV4-2	.	TRBJ2-5	CASSRPGVLETQYF	TGTGCCAGCAGCCGCCCGGGAGTGCTAGAGACCCAGTACTTC
TRBD2	TRBV18	.	TRBJ2-3	CASSPPGLAGGVGDTQYF	TGTGCCAGCTCACCACCGGGACTAGCGGGAGGTGTCGGAGATACGCAGTATTTT
TRBD2	TRBV7-2	.	TRBJ2-1	CASSLGLAGNEQFF	TGTGCCAGCAGCTTAGGGCTAGCGGGCAATGAGCAGTTCTTC
TRBD1	TRBV18	once	TRBJ1-3	CASSPETGFTGNTIYF	TGTGCCAGCTCACCAGAGACAGGGTTCACTGGAAACACCATATATTTT
TRBD1	TRBV28	.	TRBJ1-5	CASRPGQGNQPQHF	TGTGCCAGCAGGCCTGGACAGGGCAATCAGCCCCAGCATTTT
.	TRBV6-1	.	TRBJ2-1	CASSGGEVIRTGEQFF	TGTGCCAGCAGTGGGGGGGAAGTTATCAGAACTGGTGAGCAGTTCTTC
.	TRBV7-9	.	TRBJ1-2	CASSLRGSGNEYGYTF	TGTGCCAGCAGCCTCCGAGGGTCGGGGAATGAGTATGGCTACACCTTC
TRBD2	TRBV18	.	TRBJ2-7	CASSPATGGHHEQYF	TGTGCCAGCTCACCGGCGACGGGAGGGCACCACGAGCAGTACTTC
TRBD2	TRBV2	.	TRBJ2-2	CASKGTSFTGELFF	TGTGCCAGCAAAGGGACTAGCTTCACCGGGGAGCTGTTTTTT
TRBD2	TRBV9	once	TRBJ2-1	CASSVVSGRPYNEQFF	TGTGCCAGCAGCGTAGTTAGCGGGAGACCCTACAATGAGCAGTTCTTC
TRBD1	TRBV19	.	TRBJ1-5	CASSPGDRNQPQHF	TGTGCCAGTAGTCCAGGGGACAGGAATCAGCCCCAGCATTTT
TRBD2	TRBV28	.	TRBJ2-2	CASRTSGRLANTGELFF	TGTGCCAGCAGGACTAGCGGGAGGTTAGCGAACACCGGGGAGCTGTTTTTT
TRBD1	TRBV5-1	.	TRBJ2-7	CASSSSILTGANGHEQYF	TGCGCCAGCAGCTCTAGTATCCTGACAGGGGCCAATGGCCACGAGCAGTACTTC
TRBD2	TRBV9	.	TRBJ2-7	CASSEVGRAVYEQYF	TGTGCCAGCAGTGAAGTGGGGAGGGCCGTCTACGAGCAGTACTTC
TRBD2	TRBV18	once	TRBJ2-1	CASATGLRERYNEQFF	TGTGCCAGCGCGACGGGATTGCGGGAGAGGTACAATGAGCAGTTCTTC
TRBD2	TRBV7-9	.	TRBJ2-3	CASSLWASGRDADTQYF	TGTGCCAGCAGCTTGTGGGCTAGCGGGAGGGACGCAGATACGCAGTATTTT
.	TRBV5-1	.	TRBJ2-7	CASSPGPTAYEQYF	TGCGCCAGCAGCCCTGGCCCAACAGCCTACGAGCAGTACTTC
TRBD2	TRBV19	.	TRBJ2-7	CASSIGLAGAYEQYF	TGTGCCAGTAGTATAGGGCTAGCGGGAGCCTACGAGCAGTACTTC
.	TRBV19	.	TRBJ1-3	CASLSSGNTIYF	TGTGCCAGTCTGAGCTCTGGAAACACCATATATTTT
TRBD2	TRBV7-2	.	TRBJ2-1	CASSLAGGERQFF	TGTGCCAGCAGCTTAGCGGGGGGGGAACGGCAGTTCTTC
TRBD2	TRBV14	.	TRBJ2-5	CASSPQIGGETQYF	TGTGCCAGCAGCCCCCAAATCGGGGGGGAGACCCAGTACTTC
TRBD1	TRBV15	.	TRBJ1-2	CATSEGGRYYGYTF	TGTGCCACCAGCGAAGGGGGCAGATACTATGGCTACACCTTC
.	TRBV7-2	.	TRBJ1-1	CASSFRAGNTEAFF	TGTGCCAGCAGCTTTCGGGCGGGGAACACTGAAGCTTTCTTT
TRBD1	TRBV19	once	TRBJ2-7	CASTQTGGTYEQYF	TGTGCCAGTACCCAAACAGGGGGTACCTACGAGCAGTACTTC
TRBD2	TRBV4-1	.	TRBJ2-3	CASSPTGTSGPSTDTQYF	TGCGCCAGCAGCCCGACGGGGACTAGCGGCCCTAGCACAGATACGCAGTATTTT
TRBD2	TRBV7-2	.	TRBJ2-7	CASSSGTTYEQYF	TGTGCCAGCAGCTCCGGGACTACCTACGAGCAGTACTTC
TRBD1	TRBV5-1	.	TRBJ2-1	CASSLDREQFF	TGCGCCAGCAGCCTGGACAGGGAACAGTTCTTC
.	TRBV19	.	TRBJ1-1	CASSIQGMNTEAFF	TGTGCCAGTAGTATTCAGGGGATGAACACTGAAGCTTTCTTT
TRBD1	TRBV7-3	few	TRBJ2-1	CASSSGTGGYNEQFF	TGTGCCAGCAGCTCCGGGACAGGGGGCTACAATGAGCAGTTCTTC
TRBD1	TRBV7-2	.	TRBJ1-1	CASSWSGTVNTEAFF	TGTGCCAGCAGCTGGTCCGGGACAGTGAACACTGAAGCTTTCTTT
TRBD1	TRBV2	.	TRBJ2-7	CASRGTGKAYEQYF	TGTGCCAGCAGAGGGACAGGGAAAGCCTACGAGCAGTACTTC
TRBD1	TRBV19	few	TRBJ1-2	CASSFRDRGGYTF	TGTGCCAGTAGTTTCCGGGACAGGGGAGGCTACACCTTC
TRBD2	TRBV11-3	.	TRBJ2-1	CASSFHGLAARNEQFF	TGTGCCAGCAGCTTCCATGGACTAGCGGCGCGGAATGAGCAGTTCTTC
TRBD1	TRBV25-1	.	TRBJ2-2	CASSESDRGSGELFF	TGTGCCAGCAGTGAATCGGACAGGGGGTCCGGGGAGCTGTTTTTT
.	TRBV29-1	.	TRBJ1-2	CSVQQGSIGYTF	TGCAGCGTTCAACAGGGTTCGATCGGCTACACCTTC
.	TRBV5-1	.	TRBJ1-4	CASSPGRRGNEKLFF	TGCGCCAGCAGCCCCGGCAGAAGGGGGAATGAAAAACTGTTTTTT
.	TRBV23-1	.	TRBJ2-7	CASSQGENYEQYF	TGCGCCAGCAGTCAAGGTGAGAACTACGAGCAGTACTTC
.	TRBV10-1	.	TRBJ2-3	CASSATGEATDTQYF	TGCGCCAGCAGTGCAACGGGAGAGGCCACAGATACGCAGTATTTT
.	TRBV18	.	TRBJ1-5	CASSRETVEGAQHF	TGTGCCAGCTCGCGGGAGACAGTCGAGGGGGCCCAGCATTTT
TRBD2	TRBV4-1	.	TRBJ2-3	CASSQGSPSRASGRWGTDTQYF	TGCGCCAGCAGCCAAGGCTCGCCATCGCGGGCTAGCGGGAGGTGGGGCACAGATACGCAGTATTTT
.	TRBV4-1	.	TRBJ2-3	CASSQEYRGTDTQYF	TGCGCCAGCAGCCAAGAGTACAGGGGCACAGATACGCAGTATTTT
.	TRBV4-3	.	TRBJ2-1	CASSPGGSSSYNEQFF	TGCGCCAGCAGCCCCGGGGGTAGCAGTTCTTACAATGAGCAGTTCTTC
.	TRBV7-2	.	TRBJ1-2	CASSLPGMDYGYTF	TGTGCCAGCAGCTTACCGGGGATGGACTATGGCTACACCTTC
.	TRBV29-1	once	TRBJ1-1	CSVGRGGTEAFF	TGCAGCGTCGGTAGGGGCGGCACTGAAGCTTTCTTT
TRBD1	TRBV10-3	.	TRBJ1-2	CAIKEGAIGYTF	TGTGCCATCAAGGAGGGGGCGATTGGCTACACCTTC
TRBD2	TRBV25-1	.	TRBJ2-7	CASSETSGTRNYEQYF	TGTGCCAGCAGTGAAACCTCCGGGACTAGGAATTACGAGCAGTACTTC
.	TRBV7-3	.	TRBJ2-5	CASGSGVRGETQYF	TGTGCCAGCGGATCGGGGGTCCGGGGAGAGACCCAGTACTTC
TRBD1	TRBV7-2	.	TRBJ1-3	CASSFRQGLEGNTIYF	TGTGCCAGCAGCTTCAGACAGGGGTTGGAAGGAAACACCATATATTTT